The clone carrying this T cell receptor (delta chain) was observed many times. What it binds is not known. Its ends do not fully match the called genes, so a read error is possible. The CDR3 contains 21 residues. Germline-derived CDR1 and CDR2 are TSWWSYY and QGS. The data belong to a study of γδ T cells in repeated Plasmodium falciparum infection. Turning to the study itself: Malian children with intense seasonal malaria exposure were compared with matched Australian children. Over roughly 600 days, donors received four mosquito-bite P. falciparum NF54 infections.

Bulk repertoires came from Vgamma9/Vdelta2+ or Vdelta2-negative gammadelta T cells flow-sorted from PBMC. The study's findings and limits: Over time and infection, Vgamma9/Vdelta2+ repertoires remained highly stable and polyclonal.

TRG and TRD sequences were obtained from every sorted gammadelta sample. TCRdb re-identified clones in the multiplex PCR reads via CATT. The data contain under 50,000 delta-chain clones, less than 2% of them singletons. The rearrangement joins TRDV1 to TRDJ1; 7 bases fit TRDD3. Specimen: gamma-delta T cells from blood. This sequence originates from a pool of human donors (malaria-infected and uninfected, not separated). The CDR3 nucleotides are TGTGCTCTCATAACCAAGCCTTCTCCTAACTGGGGACCTAATTACACCGATAAACTCACCTTT. This codes for CALITKPSPNWGPNYTDKLTF.